The source of this T cell receptor (beta chain) is a study of a mutant IDH1 vaccine in newly diagnosed glioma (dated by TCRdb to the early 2020s). Regarding the complete study: Eight vaccinations were administered to patients in weeks 1, 3, 5, 7, 11, 15, 19 and 23, corresponding to visits V03 through V10. The roughly 30 treated patients were roughly 62% male and around 40% female, with a mean age of around 40 years. Before enrollment, patients had received standard therapy of radiotherapy alone, temozolomide alone, or radiochemotherapy with temozolomide; most received the combination. Vaccination began 4-6 weeks after radiotherapy alone, or alongside temozolomide cycles in the chemotherapy-containing groups. Peripheral blood was drawn at six visits: V03 (baseline), V05, V07, V10, V12 and V13. For exploratory analyses, about 25 treated patients had longitudinal TCRB deep sequencing done wherever samples were available.

Via the germline V gene, CDR1 is MNHEY and CDR2 SVGAGI. There are 14 amino acids in the CDR3, from cysteine to phenylalanine inclusive. The only DNA kept is the CDR3, 42 bases in frame from the first base. The trim is 6 bases for V and 0 bases for J, with a gap of 12 bases between the germline ends. Worth noting for this clone: Its antigen has not been determined. No base qualities exist here, and no much larger clone lies one base off it.

This specimen's time point label, interpreted: week 11, during vaccination. A 20-mer mutant IDH1 peptide at 300 micrograms in Montanide made up each vaccine dose, which was injected subcutaneously together with topical imiquimod. The donors had newly diagnosed IDH1-mutant astrocytomas of WHO grade 3 or 4 that showed loss of nuclear ATRX. The samples were drawn from NOA16, a multicentre, single-arm, open-label phase I trial in Germany that tested a mutant IDH1 peptide vaccine in humans for the first time. Genomic DNA for TCRB sequencing was extracted from EDTA blood using the DNeasy Blood and Tissue Kit. Receptor amplification or capture employed the immunoSEQ multiplex PCR assay. The hsTCRB Kit was used according to the manufacturer's protocol to amplify rearranged TCR beta chain sequences. An Illumina MiSeq was used to sequence the TCRB libraries. Turning to the authors' computational methods: The kit vendor's proprietary platform handled demultiplexing, trimming and gene mapping. TCRdb's version of the immuneACCESS table is confined to in-frame rearrangements and falls short of the full clone set. An unresolved V gene accounts for under half of the shortfall where checked; the remainder is of unknown origin. The DNA was the basis for D and trimming; V, J and clone size are from that table. Present in this sample are around 41,000 clones, roughly 84% of which were seen just once. The biggest ten clones account for about 2.3% of the sample.

The study at large found these results: No apparent relationship was observed between pseudoprogression and alterations in the top peripheral T cell clonotypes detected by TCRB sequencing. Immune responses induced by the vaccine were seen in 90% to 95% of patients across multiple MHC alleles. The authors noted that analyses of patient blood samples could not be reproduced because of sample limitations. PBMC samples for TCRB deep sequencing were selected based on availability.

Specimen: PBMCs, collected from a glioma patient whose treatment included an IDH1 peptide vaccine. The rearrangement combines TRBV6-5 with TRBJ2-7; tentative D gene TRBD1, with 6 bases matching. The sequence came from a man between 40 and 49 years old with glioma. The bases read TGTGCCAGCAGGAAACAGGGTCTCTCCTACGAGCAGTACTTC. Translated, it reads CASRKQGLSYEQYF.